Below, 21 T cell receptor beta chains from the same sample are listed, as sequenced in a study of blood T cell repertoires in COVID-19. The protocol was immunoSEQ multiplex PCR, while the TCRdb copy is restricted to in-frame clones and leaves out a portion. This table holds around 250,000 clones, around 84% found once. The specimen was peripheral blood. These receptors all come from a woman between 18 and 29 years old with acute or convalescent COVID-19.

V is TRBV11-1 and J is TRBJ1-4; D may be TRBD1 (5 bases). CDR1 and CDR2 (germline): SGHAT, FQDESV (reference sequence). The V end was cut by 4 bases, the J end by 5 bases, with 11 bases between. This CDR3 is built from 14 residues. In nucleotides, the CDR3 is TGTGCCAGCAGCTCAGGACAAGGCAATGAAAAACTGTTTTTT. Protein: CASSSGQGNEKLFF. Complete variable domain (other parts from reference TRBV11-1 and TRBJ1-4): EAEVAQSPRYKITEKSQAVAFWCDPISGHATLYWYRQILGQGPELLVQFQDESVVDDSQLPKDRFSAERLKGVDSTLKIQPAELGDSAMYLCASSSGQGNEKLFFGSGTQLSVL.

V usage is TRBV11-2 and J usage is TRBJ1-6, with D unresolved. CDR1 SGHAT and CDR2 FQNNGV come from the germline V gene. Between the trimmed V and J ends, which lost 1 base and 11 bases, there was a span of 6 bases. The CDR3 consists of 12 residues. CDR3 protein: CASSLVSAPLHF. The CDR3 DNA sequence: TGTGCCAGCAGCTTAGTTTCCGCACCCCTCCACTTT.

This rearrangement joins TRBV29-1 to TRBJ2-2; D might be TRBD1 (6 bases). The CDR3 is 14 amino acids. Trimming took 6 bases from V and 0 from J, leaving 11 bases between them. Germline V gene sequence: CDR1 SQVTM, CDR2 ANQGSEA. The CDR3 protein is CSVGGQSNTGELFF. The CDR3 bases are TGCAGCGTCGGAGGACAGTCGAACACCGGGGAGCTGTTTTTT.

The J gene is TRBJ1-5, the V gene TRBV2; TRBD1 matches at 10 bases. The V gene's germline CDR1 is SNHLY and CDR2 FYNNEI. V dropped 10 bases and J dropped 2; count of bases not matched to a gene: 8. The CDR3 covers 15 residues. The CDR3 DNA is TGTGCCACCTCGGGACAGGGGTCGGGCAATCAGCCCCAGCATTTT. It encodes CATSGQGSGNQPQHF. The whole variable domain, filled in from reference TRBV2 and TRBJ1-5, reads EPEVTQTPSHQVTQMGQEVILRCVPISNHLYFYWYRQILGQKVEFLVSFYNNEISEKSEIFDDQFSVERPDGSNFTLKIRSTKLEDSAMYFCATSGQGSGNQPQHFGDGTRLSIL.

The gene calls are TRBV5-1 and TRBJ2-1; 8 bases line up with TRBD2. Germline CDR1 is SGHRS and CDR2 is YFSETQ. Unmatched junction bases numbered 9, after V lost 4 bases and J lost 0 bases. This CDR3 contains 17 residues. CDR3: CASSRLANGLSYNEQFF. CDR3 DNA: TGCGCCAGCAGCAGACTAGCGAACGGACTCTCCTACAATGAGCAGTTCTTC. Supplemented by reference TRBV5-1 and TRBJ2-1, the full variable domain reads KAGVTQTPRYLIKTRGQQVTLSCSPISGHRSVSWYQQTPGQGLQFLFEYFSETQRNKGNFPGRFSGRQFSNSRSEMNVSTLELGDSALYLCASSRLANGLSYNEQFFGPGTRLTVL.

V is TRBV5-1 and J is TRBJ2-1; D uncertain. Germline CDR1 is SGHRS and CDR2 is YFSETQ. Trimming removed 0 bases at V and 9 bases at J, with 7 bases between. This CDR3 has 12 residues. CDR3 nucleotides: TGCGCCAGCAGCTTGGCGTCGCGTGAGCAGTTCTTC. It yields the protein CASSLASREQFF.

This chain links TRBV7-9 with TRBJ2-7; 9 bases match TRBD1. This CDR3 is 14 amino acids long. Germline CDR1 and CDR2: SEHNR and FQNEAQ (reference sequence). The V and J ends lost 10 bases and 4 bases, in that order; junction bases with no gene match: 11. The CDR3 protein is CATSTGQGWYEQYF. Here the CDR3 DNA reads TGTGCCACATCGACGGGACAGGGTTGGTACGAGCAGTACTTC.

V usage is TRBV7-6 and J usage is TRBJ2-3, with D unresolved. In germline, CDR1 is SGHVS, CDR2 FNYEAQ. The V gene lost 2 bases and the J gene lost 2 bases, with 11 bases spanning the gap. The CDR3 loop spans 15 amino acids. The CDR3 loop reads CASSLFGENTDTQYF. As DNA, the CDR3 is TGTGCCAGCAGCTTATTTGGAGAAAACACAGATACGCAGTATTTT.

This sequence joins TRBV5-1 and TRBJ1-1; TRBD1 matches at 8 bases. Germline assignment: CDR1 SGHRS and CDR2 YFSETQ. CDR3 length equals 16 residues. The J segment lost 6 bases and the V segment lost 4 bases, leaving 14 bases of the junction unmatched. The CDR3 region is CASSKAETGGDPEAFF. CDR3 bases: TGCGCCAGCAGCAAGGCGGAAACAGGGGGGGACCCTGAAGCTTTCTTT.

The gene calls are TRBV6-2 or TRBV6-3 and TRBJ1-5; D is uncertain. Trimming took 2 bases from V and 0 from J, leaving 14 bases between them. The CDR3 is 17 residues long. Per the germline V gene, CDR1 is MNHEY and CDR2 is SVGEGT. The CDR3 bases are TGTGCCAGCAGTTACATCTTCACGACGGGTAGCAATCAGCCCCAGCATTTT. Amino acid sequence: CASSYIFTTGSNQPQHF.

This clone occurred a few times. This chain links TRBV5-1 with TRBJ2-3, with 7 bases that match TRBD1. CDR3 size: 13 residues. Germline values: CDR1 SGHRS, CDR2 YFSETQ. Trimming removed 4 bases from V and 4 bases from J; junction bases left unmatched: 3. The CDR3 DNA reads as TGCGCCAGCAGCGAGGGGGCCTCAGATACGCAGTATTTT. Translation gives CASSEGASDTQYF.

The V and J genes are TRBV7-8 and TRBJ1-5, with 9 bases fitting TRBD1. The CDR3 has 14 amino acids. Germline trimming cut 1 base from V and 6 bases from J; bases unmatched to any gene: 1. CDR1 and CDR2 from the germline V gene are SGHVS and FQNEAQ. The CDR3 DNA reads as TGTGCCAGCAGCTTAGGGACAGGGGTTCAGCCCCAGCATTTT. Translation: CASSLGTGVQPQHF.

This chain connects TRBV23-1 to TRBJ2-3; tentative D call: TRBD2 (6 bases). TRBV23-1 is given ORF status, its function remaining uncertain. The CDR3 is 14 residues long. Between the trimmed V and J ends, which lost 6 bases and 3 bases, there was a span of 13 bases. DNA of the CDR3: TGCGCCAGCAGCCCTATCGGGGGAACAGATACGCAGTATTTT. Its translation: CASSPIGGTDTQYF.

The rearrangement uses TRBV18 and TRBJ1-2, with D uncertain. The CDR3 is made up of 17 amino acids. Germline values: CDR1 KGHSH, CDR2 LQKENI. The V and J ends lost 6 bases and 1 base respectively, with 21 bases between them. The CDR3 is CASSLSPPKAVNYGYTF. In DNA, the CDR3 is TGTGCCAGCTCTTTATCCCCCCCCAAAGCGGTTAACTATGGCTACACCTTC.

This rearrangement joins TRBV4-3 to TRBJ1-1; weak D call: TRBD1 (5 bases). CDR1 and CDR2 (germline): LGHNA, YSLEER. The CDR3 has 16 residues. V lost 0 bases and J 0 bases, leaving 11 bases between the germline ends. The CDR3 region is CASSQDIAGMNTEAFF. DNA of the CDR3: TGCGCCAGCAGCCAAGATATCGCAGGGATGAACACTGAAGCTTTCTTT.

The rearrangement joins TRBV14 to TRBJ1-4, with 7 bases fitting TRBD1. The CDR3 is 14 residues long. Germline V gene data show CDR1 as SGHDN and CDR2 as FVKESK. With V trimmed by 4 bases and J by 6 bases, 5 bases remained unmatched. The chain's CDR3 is CASSRTGFDEKLFF. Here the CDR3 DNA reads TGTGCCAGCAGCCGGACAGGTTTCGATGAAAAACTGTTTTTT.

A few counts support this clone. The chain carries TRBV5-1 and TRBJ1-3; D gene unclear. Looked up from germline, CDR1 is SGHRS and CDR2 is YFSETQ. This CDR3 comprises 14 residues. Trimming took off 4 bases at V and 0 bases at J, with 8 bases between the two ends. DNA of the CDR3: TGCGCCAGCAGCCCGTTTGTCTCTGGAAACACCATATATTTT. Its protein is CASSPFVSGNTIYF.

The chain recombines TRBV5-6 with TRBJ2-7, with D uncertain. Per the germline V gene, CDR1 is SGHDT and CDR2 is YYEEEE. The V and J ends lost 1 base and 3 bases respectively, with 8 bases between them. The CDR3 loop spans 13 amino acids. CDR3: CASSLLTVYEQYF. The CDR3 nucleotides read TGTGCCAGCAGCTTGTTAACGGTCTACGAGCAGTACTTC.

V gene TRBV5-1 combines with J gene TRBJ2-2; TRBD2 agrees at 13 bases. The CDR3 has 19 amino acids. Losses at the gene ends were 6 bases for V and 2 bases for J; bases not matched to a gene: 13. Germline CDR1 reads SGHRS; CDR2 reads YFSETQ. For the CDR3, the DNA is TGCGCCAGCAACGAATGGGGGACTAGCGGGACCGTAAACACCGGGGAGCTGTTTTTT. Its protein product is CASNEWGTSGTVNTGELFF.

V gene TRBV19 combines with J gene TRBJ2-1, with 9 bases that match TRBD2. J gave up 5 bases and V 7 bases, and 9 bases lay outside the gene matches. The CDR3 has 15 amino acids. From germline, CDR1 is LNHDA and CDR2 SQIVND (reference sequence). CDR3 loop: CASKLLAGWNNEQFF. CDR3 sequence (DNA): TGTGCCAGTAAGCTACTAGCGGGTTGGAACAATGAGCAGTTCTTC.

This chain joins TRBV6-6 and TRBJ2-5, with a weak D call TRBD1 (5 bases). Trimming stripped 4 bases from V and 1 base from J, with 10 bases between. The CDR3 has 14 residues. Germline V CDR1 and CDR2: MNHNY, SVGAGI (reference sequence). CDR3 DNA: TGTGCCAGCAGTTGGAGACAGACCCAAGAGACCCAGTACTTC. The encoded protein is CASSWRQTQETQYF.